Here is one T cell receptor (beta chain) with its context. As yet, its antigen is unknown. Expressed TCRB transcripts got sequenced, as all isolated RNA was reverse transcribed. Using immunoSEQ multiplex PCR, the repertoire was profiled, and TCRdb retains in-frame clones only, with some absent. In the table there are roughly 50,000 clones, roughly 39% of which are singletons. V dropped 0 bases and J dropped 2; count of bases not matched to a gene: 9. This CDR3 contains 17 residues. Germline V CDR1 and CDR2: SGDLS, YYNGEE. This sample stems from a study of beta chain features in type 1 diabetes. Study in general: Sorted cells from all samples, numbering approximately 100 million, were examined. Study-level results: People with Type 1 diabetes carried modestly yet significantly shorter TCRB CDR3s in all four CD4+ subsets. Within patients, naive, central memory and Treg TCRB repertoires seemed more similar than within healthy donors.

The sequence was obtained from a man in his thirties or forties with type 1 diabetes. Sequences were obtained from Tregs from blood. V and J are TRBV9 and TRBJ2-5, with TRBD1 identical over 8 bases. CDR3 sequence (DNA): TGTGCCAGCAGCGTAGGCCAGGGGGCTAGGGGGCAAGAGACCCAGTACTTC. It yields the protein CASSVGQGARGQETQYF.